This T cell receptor beta chain stems from a study of control samples from healthy donors and cancer patients. The protocol was immunoSEQ multiplex PCR, while the TCRdb copy is restricted to in-frame clones and leaves out a portion. The table records 150,000 or so clones, about 86% of them present only once. Trimming cost V 3 bases and J 5 bases, with 13 bases left between them. CDR3 size: 14 residues. CDR1 and CDR2 (germline): SGHTA, FQGNSA. V and J are TRBV7-2 and TRBJ2-5, with a weak D call TRBD2 (7 bases). This receptor was taken from a young man in good health. Sequencing used blood. CDR3 residues: CASSLGGRGETQYF. CDR3 in DNA: TGTGCCAGCAGCTTGGGGGGGCGTGGGGAGACCCAGTACTTC.